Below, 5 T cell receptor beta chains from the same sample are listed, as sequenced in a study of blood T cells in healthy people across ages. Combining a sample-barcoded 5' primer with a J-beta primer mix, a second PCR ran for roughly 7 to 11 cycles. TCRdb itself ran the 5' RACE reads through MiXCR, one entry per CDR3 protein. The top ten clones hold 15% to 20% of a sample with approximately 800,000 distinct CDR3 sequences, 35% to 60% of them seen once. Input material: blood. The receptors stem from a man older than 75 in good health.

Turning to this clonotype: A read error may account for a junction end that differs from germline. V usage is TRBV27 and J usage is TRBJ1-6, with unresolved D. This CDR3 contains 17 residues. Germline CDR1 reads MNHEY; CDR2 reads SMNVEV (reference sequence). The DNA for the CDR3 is TGTGCCGGCAGTTTATCCCGGGCTAGCTCCTATAATTCACCCCTCCACTTT. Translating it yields CAGSLSRASSYNSPLHF.

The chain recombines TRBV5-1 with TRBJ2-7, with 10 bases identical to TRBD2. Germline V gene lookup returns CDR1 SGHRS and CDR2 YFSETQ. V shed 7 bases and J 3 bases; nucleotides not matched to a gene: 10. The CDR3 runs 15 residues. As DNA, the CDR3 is TGCGCCAGCGGAGGGACTAGCGCTATGGGCTACGAGCAGTACTTC. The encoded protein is CASGGTSAMGYEQYF. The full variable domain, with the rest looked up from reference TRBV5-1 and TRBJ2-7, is KAGVTQTPRYLIKTRGQQVTLSCSPISGHRSVSWYQQTPGQGLQFLFEYFSETQRNKGNFPGRFSGRQFSNSRSEMNVSTLELGDSALYLCASGGTSAMGYEQYFGPGTRLTVT.

In DNA, the CDR3 is TGTGCCAGCAGCTTAGGCACAGGGCGGCAAGATACGCAGTATTTT. Residues: CASSLGTGRQDTQYF. This chain connects TRBV7-9 to TRBJ2-3, with D maybe TRBD1 (6 bases). There are 15 residues in the CDR3. V lost 1 base and J lost 5, with 13 bases in between. The V gene's germline CDR1 is SEHNR and CDR2 FQNEAQ (reference sequence).

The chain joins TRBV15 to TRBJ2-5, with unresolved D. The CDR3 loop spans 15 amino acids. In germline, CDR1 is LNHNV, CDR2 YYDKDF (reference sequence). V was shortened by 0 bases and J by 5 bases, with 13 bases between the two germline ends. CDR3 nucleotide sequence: TGTGCCACCAGCAGAGATCGGCCCCTCTGGGAGACCCAGTACTTC. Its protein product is CATSRDRPLWETQYF. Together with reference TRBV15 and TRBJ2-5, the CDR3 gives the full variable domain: DAMVIQNPRYQVTQFGKPVTLSCSQTLNHNVMYWYQQKSSQAPKLLFHYYDKDFNNEADTPDNFQSRRPNTSFCFLDIRSPGLGDTAMYLCATSRDRPLWETQYFGPGTRLLVL.

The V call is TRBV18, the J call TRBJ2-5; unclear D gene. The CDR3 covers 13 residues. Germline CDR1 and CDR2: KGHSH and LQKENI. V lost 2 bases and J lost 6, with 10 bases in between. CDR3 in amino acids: CASSPGPEKTQYF. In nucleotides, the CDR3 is TGTGCCAGCTCACCAGGACCGGAGAAGACCCAGTACTTC.